The following is a TCR beta chain sequence with its context. Produced via immunoSEQ multiplex PCR; TCRdb's table is partial and in-frame only. Of about 3,100 clones listed, 71% are singletons. Trimming took 1 base from V and 8 from J, leaving 9 bases between them. The CDR3 extends over 12 amino acids. Per the germline V gene, CDR1 is SGHDT and CDR2 is YYEEEE. This sample was included in a study of immune cell composition in non-small cell lung cancer. Normal lung sampling was at least 3 cm from the tumour, as distant as possible. The sample also formed part of further work on CD4 T cells in lung cancer. That work states: Samples were tumor and non-adjacent lung from resected stage I-III patients.

The clonotype comes from a human donor with non-small cell lung cancer. Sequencing input: non-adjacent lung tissue. This chain joins TRBV5-6 and TRBJ1-2; D perhaps matches TRBD1 (5 bases). The CDR3 bases are TGTGCCAGCAGCTTGAGGGGCAGGGGCTACACCTTC. Translated: CASSLRGRGYTF.